This TCR beta chain was obtained from a study of cytomegalovirus exposure and HLA in healthy donors. Germline V gives CDR1 MDHEN, CDR2 SYDVKM. This CDR3 region has 15 residues. V shed 7 bases and J shed 7 bases, with 20 bases lying between them. The PCR made use of 60 Vbeta and 13 Jbeta primers. The table came from immunoSEQ multiplex PCR; TCRdb's copy has only in-frame clones and leaves some out. This repertoire shows tens of thousands of clones, 78% found once; its top ten account for less than 6%. The chain has TRBV28 and TRBJ2-1, with D perhaps TRBD2 (6 bases). Sequencing was carried out using PBMCs. The receptor comes from a male donor in good health and CMV-seropositive. CDR3 protein: CASNAGLLVKNEQFF. DNA of the CDR3: TGTGCCAGCAACGCGGGACTGCTAGTCAAAAATGAGCAGTTCTTC.